This entry lists 32 T cell receptor beta chains sequenced from one sample in a study of vaccination effects on CD4 cells after COVID-19. The antigens for these receptors are not known. Subsequent to a culture period of more than 9 days, CD4+ T cells were isolated. Participants were vaccinated with two doses of either the BNT162b2 or mRNA-1273 vaccine. Libraries were prepared by immunoSEQ multiplex PCR; TCRdb keeps only in-frame clonotypes and omits some of them. This sample has fewer than 60,000 clones; about 78% occur once, and the top ten carry around 4%. Sequencing was performed on CD4+ T cells from PBMCs cultured without peptide, taken after COVID-19 vaccination. The receptors here all came from a human donor who received a COVID-19 vaccine.

The genes are TRBV19 and TRBJ2-4; D gene unclear. CDR1 is LNHDA, CDR2 SQIVND, per germline (reference sequence). V shed 3 bases and J shed 2 bases, with 14 bases lying between them. The CDR3 loop spans 16 amino acids. DNA of the CDR3: TGTGCCAGTAGTATCAATCGCTGGGGATCCAAAAACATTCAGTACTTC. Translating gives CASSINRWGSKNIQYF.

This chain connects TRBV4-1 to TRBJ1-2, with 12 bases fitting TRBD1. V was pared by 1 base and J by 8 bases, with 11 bases of the junction left unmatched. The V gene's germline CDR1 is MGHRA and CDR2 YSYEKL. This CDR3 region has 17 residues. In DNA, the CDR3 is TGCGCCAGCAGCCAAGCGGGGGACAGGGGGCTGGGGGGCGGCTACACCTTC. Translation: CASSQAGDRGLGGGYTF.

This chain connects TRBV2 to TRBJ2-1, with D perhaps matching TRBD2 (6 bases). The CDR3 totals 15 residues. Germline CDR1 is SNHLY and CDR2 is FYNNEI. V was cut by 0 bases and J by 5 bases, with 11 bases left in between. The CDR3 here is CASSEAGGSHNEQFF. The CDR3, as DNA: TGTGCCAGCAGTGAAGCGGGAGGTTCGCACAATGAGCAGTTCTTC. The variable domain in full, with the rest retrieved from reference TRBV2 and TRBJ2-1, is EPEVTQTPSHQVTQMGQEVILRCVPISNHLYFYWYRQILGQKVEFLVSFYNNEISEKSEIFDDQFSVERPDGSNFTLKIRSTKLEDSAMYFCASSEAGGSHNEQFFGPGTRLTVL.

V usage is TRBV27 and J usage is TRBJ1-1, with D possibly matching TRBD1 (5 bases). The germline V and J ends were trimmed by 0 bases and 4 bases, with 9 bases remaining between them. Germline CDR1 and CDR2: MNHEY and SMNVEV (reference sequence). The CDR3 length is 14 residues. CDR3 amino acids: CASSLSPGFTEAFF. CDR3 nucleotides: TGTGCCAGCAGTTTATCGCCAGGGTTCACTGAAGCTTTCTTT.

The rearrangement joins TRBV18 to TRBJ2-2, with 8 bases identical to TRBD2. Germline values: CDR1 KGHSH, CDR2 LQKENI. The CDR3 has 15 residues. With 5 bases clipped from V and 7 bases from J, the junction kept 9 bases outside the gene matches. The CDR3 DNA sequence: TGTGCCAGCTCAGAGCGGGAGAGGGTCATCGGGGAGCTGTTTTTT. It translates to CASSERERVIGELFF.

The J gene is TRBJ2-2, the V gene TRBV2; 8 nucleotides agree with TRBD2. CDR3 length: 15 amino acids. J was trimmed by 6 bases and V by 2 bases; bases with no gene match: 5. Germline V CDR1 and CDR2: SNHLY, FYNNEI. CDR3 protein: CASSETPGGSGELFF. The CDR3 coding sequence is TGTGCCAGCAGTGAAACCCCGGGGGGGTCCGGGGAGCTGTTTTTT. Using reference TRBV2 and TRBJ2-2 for the parts outside the CDR3, the full variable domain is EPEVTQTPSHQVTQMGQEVILRCVPISNHLYFYWYRQILGQKVEFLVSFYNNEISEKSEIFDDQFSVERPDGSNFTLKIRSTKLEDSAMYFCASSETPGGSGELFFGEGSRLTVL.

J is TRBJ2-2 and V is TRBV27; weak D call: TRBD2 (6 bases). This CDR3 contains 14 residues. Germline V lookup: CDR1 MNHEY, CDR2 SMNVEV (reference sequence). Trimming shortened V by 3 bases and J by 1 base, and 6 bases separated the two germline ends. The CDR3 DNA is TGTGCCAGCAGTTTGCGGGAGAACACCGGGGAGCTGTTTTTT. This encodes CASSLRENTGELFF.

The genes are TRBV27 and TRBJ1-3; D is possibly TRBD1 (5 bases). The CDR3 is 15 residues long. In germline, CDR1 is MNHEY, CDR2 SMNVEV (reference sequence). Trimming removed 6 bases at V and 4 bases at J, with 16 bases between. CDR3 sequence (DNA): TGTGCCAGCAGCCCTCTCGGGCAGGGCGGAAACACCATATATTTT. Its protein product is CASSPLGQGGNTIYF.

This rearrangement joins TRBV30 to TRBJ2-4, with a weak D call TRBD2 (5 bases). This CDR3 contains 14 residues. Germline lookup yields CDR1 GTSNPN and CDR2 SVGIG (reference sequence). The ends were cut back, 2 bases at V and 7 bases at J, with 15 bases in the middle. DNA for the CDR3: TGTGCCTGGAGTAAATCGATAGAGGGTAACATTCAGTACTTC. It codes for CAWSKSIEGNIQYF.

Notes on this clone: One end of the junction fails to match germline, which may point to a read error. The chain employs TRBV12-5 and TRBJ2-3, with 10 nucleotides matching TRBD2. The germline CDR1 and CDR2 sequences are LGHNT and FRNRAP. The CDR3 runs 17 residues. The CDR3 loop reads CASGLGIAGGLPDTQYF. In DNA form, the CDR3 reads TGTGCTAGTGGGTTGGGGATAGCGGGGGGACTACCAGATACGCAGTATTTT.

A single count supports this clone. V is TRBV19 and J is TRBJ1-2; no definite D call. The V gene lost 6 bases and the J gene lost 5 bases, with 19 bases spanning the gap. In germline, CDR1 is LNHDA, CDR2 SQIVND (reference sequence). CDR3 size: 15 residues. The CDR3 DNA reads as TGTGCCAGTAGCACCGGGAGAGGAGCGATTTATGGCTACACCTTC. As protein: CASSTGRGAIYGYTF.

The CDR3, as DNA: TGTGCCAGCAGTGAAGCGTACGGCAAAAACATTCAGTACTTC. Protein sequence: CASSEAYGKNIQYF. The rearrangement links TRBV6-1 to TRBJ2-4; D gene uncertain. The germline gives CDR1 MNHNS, CDR2 SASEGT. This CDR3 spans 14 amino acids. The V end lost 0 bases, the J end lost 3 bases, and 6 bases lay between the germline ends.

The chain combines TRBV27 with TRBJ1-4, with TRBD1 identical over 9 bases. Looked up from germline, CDR1 is MNHEY and CDR2 is SMNVEV (reference sequence). The CDR3 spans 15 residues. The trim removed 6 bases at V and 5 bases at J, leaving 7 bases unmatched. This CDR3 reads CASSSLGQGNEKLFF. DNA for the CDR3: TGTGCCAGCAGCTCTTTGGGACAGGGCAATGAAAAACTGTTTTTT.

The chain recombines TRBV12-5 with TRBJ1-2, with TRBD1 matching over 11 bases. The CDR3 length is 15 residues. The germline V gene has CDR1 LGHNT and CDR2 FRNRAP. J was trimmed by 3 bases and V by 7 bases; bases with no gene match: 7. CDR3 sequence reads: CASAGQGANDYGYTF. DNA of the CDR3: TGTGCTAGTGCCGGACAGGGGGCGAACGACTATGGCTACACCTTC.

This chain uses TRBV4-1 with TRBJ2-4, with D tentatively TRBD2 (6 bases). Germline V gene data show CDR1 as MGHRA and CDR2 as YSYEKL. This CDR3 region has 15 residues. With 6 bases removed from V and 7 bases from J, the gap between germline ends came to 19 bases. The CDR3 region is CASRLTFDGGNIQYF. CDR3 nucleotides: TGCGCCAGCAGACTTACCTTCGACGGAGGGAACATTCAGTACTTC.

This CDR3 reads CASSLQGVRVDQPQHF. In DNA form, the CDR3 reads TGTGCCAGCAGCTTGCAGGGGGTCAGGGTAGACCAGCCCCAGCATTTT. The chain recombines TRBV5-8 with TRBJ1-5; TRBD1 agrees at 7 bases. Germline CDR1 SGHTS, CDR2 YDEGEE. J lost 7 bases, V lost 1 base, and 11 bases had no gene match. The CDR3 is 16 amino acids.

V and J are TRBV30 and TRBJ2-7; maybe TRBD2 (7 bases). Germline values: CDR1 GTSNPN, CDR2 SVGIG (reference sequence). The CDR3 covers 13 residues. V shed 2 bases and J shed 4 bases, with 12 bases lying between them. CDR3 sequence: CAWSLGGAYEQYF. CDR3 coding DNA: TGTGCCTGGAGTCTGGGGGGGGCATACGAGCAGTACTTC.

This clone was counted once. The rearrangement links TRBV6-2 or TRBV6-3 to TRBJ1-6; 9 bases map to TRBD1. The junction had 4 bases not matched to a gene; V was cut back by 0 bases and J by 7 bases. The CDR3 totals 16 residues. Germline values: CDR1 MNHEY, CDR2 SVGEGT. CDR3 nucleotides: TGTGCCAGCAGTTACTCCCGGGACAGGGTGAATTCACCCCTCCACTTT. Translated: CASSYSRDRVNSPLHF.

The rearrangement uses TRBV6-2 or TRBV6-3 and TRBJ2-5; D might be TRBD1 (5 bases). Germline CDR1 MNHEY, CDR2 SVGEGT. The CDR3 spans 16 residues. Trimming removed 2 bases at V and 5 bases at J, with 18 bases between. The DNA of the CDR3 is TGTGCCAGCAGTTACCTTCAAGGGGCTCGGGTGGAGACCCAGTACTTC. It encodes CASSYLQGARVETQYF.

The rearrangement uses TRBV9 and TRBJ1-2; TRBD1 matches 10 bases. The CDR3 covers 15 residues. Germline V CDR1 and CDR2: SGDLS, YYNGEE. Trimming at V came to 3 bases and at J to 5 bases, leaving 7 bases not matched to a gene. The CDR3 DNA follows: TGTGCCAGCAGCGGAGGACAGGGGGTGTGGTATGGCTACACCTTC. Translating gives CASSGGQGVWYGYTF.

The rearrangement uses TRBV11-2 and TRBJ2-1; possibly TRBD2 for D (5 bases). The germline gives CDR1 SGHAT, CDR2 FQNNGV. This CDR3 spans 15 amino acids. V was clipped by 7 bases and J by 0 bases, with 13 bases between them. The CDR3 sequence is CASTLAPRSYNEQFF. As DNA, the CDR3 is TGTGCCAGCACCCTAGCCCCCCGCTCCTACAATGAGCAGTTCTTC.

The V and J genes are TRBV5-5 and TRBJ2-3; tentative D call: TRBD2 (5 bases). The CDR3 is 14 amino acids. The ends were cut back, 2 bases at V and 6 bases at J, with 13 bases in the middle. In germline, CDR1 is SGHKS, CDR2 YYEKEE (reference sequence). CDR3 DNA sequence: TGTGCCAGCAGCTTAGATCTAGCTGTTGATACGCAGTATTTT. This encodes CASSLDLAVDTQYF.

The gene calls are TRBV15 and TRBJ1-2; 7 bases match TRBD1. The CDR3 runs 15 residues. V was clipped by 5 bases and J by 7 bases; unmatched bases: 13. CDR1 and CDR2 (germline): LNHNV, YYDKDF (reference sequence). CDR3: CATSWGQRLGGGYTF. CDR3 DNA sequence: TGTGCCACCAGCTGGGGACAGCGCCTGGGCGGTGGCTACACCTTC.

The chain recombines TRBV9 with TRBJ2-1; 8 bases fit TRBD2. With V trimmed by 3 bases and J by 2 bases, 4 bases remained unmatched. The CDR3 contains 15 residues. CDR1 SGDLS and CDR2 YYNGEE come from the germline V gene. The CDR3 loop is CASSALAGPYNEQFF. The CDR3 region has the DNA TGTGCCAGCAGCGCTTTAGCGGGACCCTACAATGAGCAGTTCTTC.

This clone was recorded a few times. This chain connects TRBV3-1 (or the pseudogene TRBV3-2) to TRBJ1-3; 9 nucleotides line up with TRBD1. Germline assignment: CDR1 LGHDT and CDR2 YNNKEL (reference sequence). This CDR3 region has 20 residues. With V trimmed by 4 bases and J by 4 bases, 20 bases remained unmatched. CDR3 loop: CASSLRLYLFNRGPGNTIYF. The CDR3 DNA follows: TGTGCCAGCAGCCTGCGATTATACCTCTTTAACAGGGGGCCAGGAAACACCATATATTTT.

This chain uses TRBV5-6 with TRBJ2-5, with D possibly called TRBD1 or TRBD2 (5 bases each). The CDR3 length is 12 residues. Germline V gene sequence: CDR1 SGHDT, CDR2 YYEEEE. V shed 4 bases and J shed 9 bases, with 13 bases lying between them. CDR3 nucleotides: TGTGCCAGCAGCCCACCAAGAGGGGCCCAGTACTTC. This gives the protein CASSPPRGAQYF.

V is TRBV6-5 and J is TRBJ2-3, with D tentatively TRBD1 or TRBD2 (5 bases each). Looked up from germline, CDR1 is MNHEY and CDR2 is SVGAGI. Trimming left V 6 bases short and J 0 bases short, with 7 bases between. This CDR3 comprises 13 residues. The CDR3 DNA reads TGTGCCAGCAGCTGGGACAGCACAGATACGCAGTATTTT. Its protein product is CASSWDSTDTQYF.

The chain couples TRBV19 to TRBJ2-7, with D perhaps TRBD2 (5 bases). With 3 bases removed from V and 2 bases from J, the gap between germline ends came to 14 bases. There are 15 residues in the CDR3. The germline CDR1 and CDR2 sequences are LNHDA and SQIVND (reference sequence). This CDR3 is CASSMGGLGTYEQYF. CDR3 bases: TGTGCCAGTAGTATGGGCGGGTTGGGGACCTACGAGCAGTACTTC.

The chain carries TRBV7-9 and TRBJ1-2; no reliable D call. This CDR3 has 15 amino acids. Germline CDR1 is SEHNR and CDR2 is FQNEAQ (reference sequence). Trimming removed 4 bases from V and 0 bases from J, with 12 bases in between. The CDR3 loop reads CASSSPDKPNYGYTF. CDR3 coding DNA: TGTGCCAGCAGCTCCCCCGACAAGCCTAACTATGGCTACACCTTC.

The CDR3 spells CAWSRAGLQETQYF. For the CDR3, the DNA is TGTGCCTGGAGTAGGGCAGGCTTACAAGAGACCCAGTACTTC. J is TRBJ2-5 and V is TRBV30; no firm D call. The CDR3 consists of 14 residues. CDR1 and CDR2 from the germline V gene are GTSNPN and SVGIG (reference sequence). V was pared by 2 bases and J by 2 bases, with 12 bases between.

The genes are TRBV27 and TRBJ2-1, with 8 bases identical to TRBD2. The CDR3 extends over 14 amino acids. Germline assignment: CDR1 MNHEY and CDR2 SMNVEV (reference sequence). V dropped 5 bases and J dropped 5; count of bases not matched to a gene: 5. The CDR3 nucleotides read TGTGCCAGCAGTCCGCGGGGGGTCCACAATGAGCAGTTCTTC. Protein product: CASSPRGVHNEQFF.

The rearrangement links TRBV30 to TRBJ2-3; D remains ambiguous. The CDR3 contains 13 residues. The germline V and J ends were trimmed by 1 base and 1 base, with 6 bases remaining between them. Germline V gives CDR1 GTSNPN, CDR2 SVGIG (reference sequence). In DNA form, the CDR3 reads TGTGCCTGGAGTGCCAGTGGCACAGATACGCAGTATTTT. This translates into CAWSASGTDTQYF. Full variable domain (rest looked up from reference TRBV30 and TRBJ2-3): SQTIHQWPATLVQPVGSPLSLECTVEGTSNPNLYWYRQAAGRGLQLLFYSVGIGQISSEVPQNLSASRPQDRQFILSSKKLLLSDSGFYLCAWSASGTDTQYFGPGTRLTVL.